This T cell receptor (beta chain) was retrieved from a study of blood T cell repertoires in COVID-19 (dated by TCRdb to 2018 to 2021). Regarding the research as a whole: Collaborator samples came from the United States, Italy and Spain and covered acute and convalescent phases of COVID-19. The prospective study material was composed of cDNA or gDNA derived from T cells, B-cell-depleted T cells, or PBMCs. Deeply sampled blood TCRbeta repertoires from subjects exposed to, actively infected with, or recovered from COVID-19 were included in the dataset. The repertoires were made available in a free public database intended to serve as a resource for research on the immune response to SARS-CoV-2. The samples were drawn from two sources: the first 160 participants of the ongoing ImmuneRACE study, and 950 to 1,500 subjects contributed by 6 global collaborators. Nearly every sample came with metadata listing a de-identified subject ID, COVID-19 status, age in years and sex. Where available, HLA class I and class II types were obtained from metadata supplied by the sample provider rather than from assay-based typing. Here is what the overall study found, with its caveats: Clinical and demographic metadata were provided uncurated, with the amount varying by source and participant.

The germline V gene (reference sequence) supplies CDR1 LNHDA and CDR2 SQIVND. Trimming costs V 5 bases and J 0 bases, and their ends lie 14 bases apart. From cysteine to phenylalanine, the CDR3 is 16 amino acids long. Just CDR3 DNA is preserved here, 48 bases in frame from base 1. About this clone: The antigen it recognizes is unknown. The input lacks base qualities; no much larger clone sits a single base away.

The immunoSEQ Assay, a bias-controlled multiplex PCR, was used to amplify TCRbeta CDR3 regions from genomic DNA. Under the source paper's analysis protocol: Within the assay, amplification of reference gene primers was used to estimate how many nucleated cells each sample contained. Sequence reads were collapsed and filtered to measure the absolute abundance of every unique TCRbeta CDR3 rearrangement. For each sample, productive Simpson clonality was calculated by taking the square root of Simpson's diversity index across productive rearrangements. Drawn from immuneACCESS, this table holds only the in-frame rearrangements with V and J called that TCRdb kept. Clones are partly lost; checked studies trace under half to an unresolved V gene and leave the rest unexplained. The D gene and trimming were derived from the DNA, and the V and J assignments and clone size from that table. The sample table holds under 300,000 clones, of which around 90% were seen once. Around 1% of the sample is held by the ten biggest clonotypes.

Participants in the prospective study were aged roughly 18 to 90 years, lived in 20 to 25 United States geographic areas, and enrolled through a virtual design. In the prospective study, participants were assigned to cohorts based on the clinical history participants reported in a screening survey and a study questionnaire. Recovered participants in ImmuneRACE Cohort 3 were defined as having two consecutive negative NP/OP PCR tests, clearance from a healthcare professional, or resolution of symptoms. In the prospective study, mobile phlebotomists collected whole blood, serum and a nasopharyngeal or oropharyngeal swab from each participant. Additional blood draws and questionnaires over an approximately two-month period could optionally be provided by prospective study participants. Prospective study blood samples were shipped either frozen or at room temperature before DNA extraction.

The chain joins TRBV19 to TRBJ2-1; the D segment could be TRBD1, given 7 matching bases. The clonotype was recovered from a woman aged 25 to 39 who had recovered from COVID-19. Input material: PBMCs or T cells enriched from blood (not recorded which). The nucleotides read TGTGCCAGTAGTGCTGCAGGGGGGAGCTCCTACAATGAGCAGTTCTTC. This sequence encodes CASSAAGGSSYNEQFF. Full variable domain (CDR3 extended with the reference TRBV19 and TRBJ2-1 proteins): DGGITQSPKYLFRKEGQNVTLSCEQNLNHDAMYWYRQDPGQGLRLIYYSQIVNDFQKGDIAEGYSVSREKKESFPLTVTSAQKNPTAFYLCASSAAGGSSYNEQFFGPGTRLTVL.